This T cell receptor beta chain was recovered during a study of blood T cell repertoires in COVID-19 (dated by TCRdb to the early 2020s). With respect to the entire study: Samples from collaborators originated in the United States, Italy and Spain and spanned both the acute and convalescent phases of COVID-19. A freely available public database, intended as a resource for researchers studying the immune response to SARS-CoV-2, is where the repertoires were released. Deeply sampled blood TCRbeta repertoires from subjects exposed to, actively infected with, or recovered from COVID-19 were included in the dataset. The prospective study material was composed of cDNA or gDNA derived from T cells, B-cell-depleted T cells, or PBMCs. Samples were obtained from the ongoing ImmuneRACE study (first 160 participants) and from about 1,300 subjects provided by 6 global collaborators. HLA class I and class II types, where available, came from metadata supplied by the sample provider rather than from assay-based typing. The sample metadata nearly always contained a de-identified subject ID, COVID-19 status, age in years and sex.

The immunoSEQ Assay, a bias-controlled multiplex PCR, was used to amplify TCRbeta CDR3 regions from genomic DNA. On the authors' methods: Within the assay, amplification of reference gene primers was used to estimate how many nucleated cells each sample contained. Sequence reads were collapsed and filtered to measure the absolute abundance of every unique TCRbeta CDR3 rearrangement. Productive Simpson clonality was computed per sample as the square root of Simpson's diversity index over productive rearrangements. Drawn from immuneACCESS, this table holds only the in-frame rearrangements with V and J called that TCRdb kept. Clones are partly lost; checked studies trace under half to an unresolved V gene and leave the rest unexplained. V and J calls plus clone size are reproduced from that table; the DNA served to infer D and trimming. The table for this sample lists more than 150,000 clones; under 85% of them were counted only once. Clones ranked in the top ten supply about 7% of the sample.

On the study overall, not on this receptor specifically: Clinical and demographic metadata were provided uncurated, with the amount varying by source and participant.

The CDR3 goes from the cysteine to the phenylalanine over 18 residues. Solely the CDR3 DNA is kept, with 54 bases framed from the first base. Relative to germline, V is 2 bases shorter and J is 3 bases shorter, with 19 bases between their ends. The germline V gene gives CDR1 as SGHVS and CDR2 as FQNEAQ. With respect to this clone: Its antigen is still unknown. It has no much larger one-base neighbor in the sample; base qualities were not kept.

Whole blood was collected in K2EDTA tubes by collaborating institutions according to the institutions' own protocols. For TCRbeta analysis, collaborator samples were shipped as frozen whole blood, as isolated PBMCs, or as DNA extracted from either sample type. The receptor was derived from a human donor in a cohort sampled during active COVID-19. Sequences were obtained from peripheral blood. The chain joins TRBV7-8 to TRBJ1-4, and possibly TRBD1, on 6 matching bases. Here the CDR3 is given as CASSLSRGRDGANEKLFF. The nucleotides are TGTGCCAGCAGCTTATCCAGGGGAAGGGACGGGGCTAATGAAAAACTGTTTTTT.